The following is a T cell receptor beta chain sequence with its context. Its antigen remains unknown. These data originate in a study of shared clonotypes between healthy human individuals. Study outcomes and limitations: In general, naive subsets displayed greater estimated richness than memory subsets did.

Replicate PCRs from sorted subsets contained around 200 ng DNA, which is tens of thousands of T cell genomes. The data were produced by immunoSEQ multiplex PCR, yet TCRdb's version contains in-frame clones alone and is incomplete. The sample lists 550,000 to 850,000 clones, approximately 74% occurring once. Among the donors, all were Caucasian adults who lived in Nashville, Tennessee. Sequencing was carried out using memory CD4+ T cells sorted from blood. Subset indicated: CD45RA-negative fraction. This clonotype was sampled from a woman between 25 and 40 years old in good health.

In nucleotides, the CDR3 is TGTGCCAGCAGTTTAATAGGGGTGGAGAAACTGTTTTTT. Translation gives CASSLIGVEKLFF. The V call is TRBV28, the J call TRBJ1-4, with D maybe TRBD1 (5 bases). V lost 2 bases to trimming and J lost 11 bases, with 12 bases between them. This CDR3 spans 13 amino acids. CDR1 MDHEN and CDR2 SYDVKM come from the germline V gene. Full variable domain (rest looked up from reference TRBV28 and TRBJ1-4): DVKVTQSSRYLVKRTGEKVFLECVQDMDHENMFWYRQDPGLGLRLIYFSYDVKMKEKGDIPEGYSVSREKKERFSLILESASTNQTSMYLCASSLIGVEKLFFGSGTQLSVL.